This TCR beta chain was sequenced for a study of blood T cell repertoires in COVID-19. Background on the study: Whether acute or convalescent, the COVID-19 samples came from the United States, Italy and Spain.

Generated by immunoSEQ multiplex PCR, the TCRdb table keeps only in-frame clones and is missing some. The sample yields roughly 340,000 clones, 88% seen once. The source material was peripheral blood. The TCR comes from a woman in her 70s with COVID-19, enrolled during active disease.

CDR3 DNA sequence: TGTGCCACCAGTCGGACAGGGAGAGACCAGCCCCAGCATTTT. This sequence encodes CATSRTGRDQPQHF. The V gene is TRBV24-1, the J gene TRBJ1-5, with 8 bases fitting TRBD1. Germline V CDR1 and CDR2: KGHDR, SFDVKD. CDR3 length equals 14 residues. V was pared by 6 bases and J by 7 bases, with 7 bases of the junction left unmatched.